The 16 T cell receptor beta chains given below trace back to one sample, sequenced in a study of blood T cells in healthy people across ages. Together with a sample-barcoded 5' primer, a J-beta primer mix was included in a second PCR lasting about 7 to 11 cycles. TCRdb called the 5' RACE reads again in MiXCR, with one record for every CDR3 protein. Seen here are 600,000 to 900,000 distinct CDR3 sequences, 25% to 30% observed once, and the top ten hold about 3%. These sequences were also reported in another study, on T cells of mothers and their children.

The sample was blood. The origin of the receptors is a boy between 10 and 17 years old in good health.

This clonotype was counted between two and nine times. J is TRBJ2-1 and V is TRBV7-9; the D call may be TRBD1 or TRBD2 (5 bases each). There are 15 residues in the CDR3. Germline loops: CDR1 SEHNR, CDR2 FQNEAQ (reference sequence). Trimming shortened V by 7 bases and J by 5 bases, and 18 bases separated the two germline ends. The CDR3 coding sequence is TGTGCCAGCACCCCGGCAGGGTGGGACGACAATGAGCAGTTCTTC. This encodes CASTPAGWDDNEQFF.

The chain is built from TRBV7-3 and TRBJ2-5, with 9 nucleotides matching TRBD2. V shed 0 bases, J shed 9 bases, and the junction held 11 bases outside the gene matches. Germline CDR1 is SGHTA and CDR2 is FQGTGA. The CDR3 spans 16 residues. The CDR3 loop is CASSLTSGGLLGAQYF. CDR3 nucleotides: TGTGCCAGCAGCTTAACTAGCGGGGGTCTCCTTGGGGCCCAGTACTTC.

The chain joins TRBV12-3 or TRBV12-4 to TRBJ2-1, with 15 bases identical to TRBD2. The ends lost 4 bases at V and 0 bases at J; junction bases unmatched: 10. The CDR3 spans 20 residues. The CDR3 region has the DNA TGTGCCAGCAGTTCCCCGGGACTAGCGGGGGGCCCAAGCTCCTACAATGAGCAGTTCTTC. Translated, it gives CASSSPGLAGGPSSYNEQFF.

The table lists this clonotype with many counts. The chain combines TRBV7-9 with TRBJ2-5, with 9 nucleotides matching TRBD2. CDR3 length: 15 residues. The trim removed 1 base at V and 4 bases at J, leaving 4 bases unmatched. CDR1 is SEHNR, CDR2 FQNEAQ, per germline (reference sequence). Here the CDR3 reads CASSLEAGLAETQYF. CDR3 sequence (DNA): TGTGCCAGCAGCTTAGAGGCGGGACTAGCAGAGACCCAGTACTTC. Looking up the rest from reference TRBV7-9 and TRBJ2-5 gives the full variable domain: DTGVSQNPRHKITKRGQNVTFRCDPISEHNRLYWYRQTLGQGPEFLTYFQNEAQLEKSRLLSDRFSAERPKGSFSTLEIQRTEQGDSAMYLCASSLEAGLAETQYFGPGTRLLVL.

The chain has TRBV28 and TRBJ2-5; 7 positions agree with TRBD1. The DNA end favors TRBJ2-7, so the J call may be wrong. The V gene's germline CDR1 is MDHEN and CDR2 SYDVKM. This CDR3 region has 14 residues. The CDR3 DNA reads as TGTGCCAGCACTCTCACAGGGGCCTTCTACGAGCAGTACTTC. Its protein is CASTLTGAFYEQYF.

The V and J genes are TRBV29-1 and TRBJ2-7; the D gene is possibly TRBD2 (6 bases). CDR1 is SQVTM, CDR2 ANQGSEA, per germline. CDR3 size: 14 residues. The germline V and J ends were trimmed by 5 bases and 2 bases, with 16 bases remaining between them. The CDR3 region has the DNA TGCAGCGTTCTATTAATAGCGGCAGCCTACGAGCAGTACTTC. Amino acid sequence: CSVLLIAAAYEQYF.

There are a few counts of this clonotype. The chain has TRBV6-6 and TRBJ2-1; 7 bases fit TRBD2. Germline values: CDR1 MNHNY, CDR2 SVGAGI (reference sequence). This CDR3 region has 15 residues. V dropped 6 bases and J dropped 6; count of bases not matched to a gene: 11. Written as DNA, the CDR3 is TGTGCCAGCAGCCGGACTAGTGGTTCCGCCAATGAGCAGTTCTTC. Its protein is CASSRTSGSANEQFF.

The V gene is TRBV15, the J gene TRBJ2-2; no definite D call. CDR3 size: 15 residues. The V gene lost 1 base and the J gene lost 0 bases, with 6 bases spanning the gap. Germline loops: CDR1 LNHNV, CDR2 YYDKDF (reference sequence). In DNA form, the CDR3 reads TGTGCCACCAGCAGAGTGATCGCGAACACCGGGGAGCTGTTTTTT. Amino acids: CATSRVIANTGELFF. Complete variable domain (other parts from reference TRBV15 and TRBJ2-2): DAMVIQNPRYQVTQFGKPVTLSCSQTLNHNVMYWYQQKSSQAPKLLFHYYDKDFNNEADTPDNFQSRRPNTSFCFLDIRSPGLGDTAMYLCATSRVIANTGELFFGEGSRLTVL.

This clonotype was detected only a few times. The rearrangement joins TRBV6-6 to TRBJ1-2; D might be TRBD1 (5 bases). V dropped 4 bases and J dropped 5 bases, with 17 bases sitting between them. The CDR3 contains 15 residues. CDR1 and CDR2 (germline): MNHNY, SVGAGI (reference sequence). CDR3 bases: TGTGCCAGCAGTTTGACCCGGGACGTTGGGTATGGCTACACCTTC. It yields the protein CASSLTRDVGYGYTF.

V is TRBV7-2 and J is TRBJ1-2, with 11 bases lining up with TRBD1. Germline CDR1 SGHTA, CDR2 FQGNSA. This CDR3 region has 13 residues. V was pared by 5 bases and J by 6 bases, with 2 bases of the junction left unmatched. CDR3 nucleotides: TGTGCCAGCAGCAAGGACAGGGGGCATGGCTACACCTTC. It encodes CASSKDRGHGYTF. Filled out from reference TRBV7-2 and TRBJ1-2, the complete variable domain reads GAGVSQSPSNKVTEKGKDVELRCDPISGHTALYWYRQSLGQGLEFLIYFQGNSAPDKSGLPSDRFSAERTGGSVSTLTIQRTQQEDSAVYLCASSKDRGHGYTFGSGTRLTVV.

V usage is TRBV10-3 and J usage is TRBJ2-1; D call uncertain. This CDR3 is 13 amino acids long. V was trimmed by 2 bases and J by 10 bases, leaving 12 bases between them. The germline V gene has CDR1 ENHRY and CDR2 SYGVKD. The CDR3 coding sequence is TGTGCCATCAGTGAGAGCCGTTCTGAGGAGCAGTTCTTC. Its translation: CAISESRSEEQFF.

This chain joins TRBV11-2 and TRBJ2-7, with D possibly TRBD1 on 6 matching bases. V gave up 1 base and J gave up 0 bases, with 19 bases separating them. Germline lookup yields CDR1 SGHAT and CDR2 FQNNGV. The CDR3 runs to 18 residues. The CDR3 bases are TGTGCCAGCAGCTTAGGGATCCAAGGGGGTCCAATCTCCTACGAGCAGTACTTC. The encoded protein is CASSLGIQGGPISYEQYF.

A few counts support this clonotype. V gene TRBV21-1 combines with J gene TRBJ2-1; the D call of TRBD1 is as the table states it, not checked on the DNA. TRBV21-1 is assigned pseudogene status. The length of the CDR3 is 16 residues. The CDR3 loop is CASSRWTGGVPNEQFF. CDR3 DNA sequence: TGTGCCAGCAGCAGATGGACAGGGGGCGTCCCAAATGAGCAGTTCTTC.

The CDR3 DNA reads TGTGCCAGCAGAGACAGGGAGTCAGGGGCCAACGTCCTGACTTTC. It is translated as CASRDRESGANVLTF. This chain connects TRBV6-5 to TRBJ2-6; 7 nucleotides line up with TRBD1. J lost 4 bases, V lost 6 bases, and 6 bases had no gene match. The length of the CDR3 is 15 residues. Germline V gene lookup returns CDR1 MNHEY and CDR2 SVGAGI.

This clonotype has just a few counts. The chain is built from TRBV20-1 and TRBJ1-1, with 10 bases that match TRBD1. V shed 4 bases, J shed 0 bases, and the junction held 8 bases outside the gene matches. The CDR3 totals 16 residues. Germline V CDR1 and CDR2: DFQATT, SNEGSKA (reference sequence). CDR3 sequence (DNA): TGCAGTGCTACCCGTGGACAGGGGGTTTTGAACACTGAAGCTTTCTTT. Protein product: CSATRGQGVLNTEAFF.

The rearrangement joins TRBV29-1 to TRBJ1-3; TRBD1 matches 8 bases. The CDR3 consists of 16 residues. CDR1 is SQVTM and CDR2 is ANQGSEA in the germline V gene. J lost 0 bases, V lost 0 bases, and 4 bases had no gene match. CDR3 region: CSVEEQGDRSGNTIYF. CDR3 DNA sequence: TGCAGCGTTGAAGAACAGGGGGACCGCTCTGGAAACACCATATATTTT.